One and the same sample provided the 17 T cell receptor beta chains below, sequenced in a study of OX40 agonist ivuxolimab in advanced cancers. Data came from immunoSEQ multiplex PCR; TCRdb stores just in-frame clones and leaves some out. In the table there are about 89,000 clones, roughly 88% of which are singletons. Sequencing used CD4+ or CD8+ T cells sorted from blood, obtained in a trial of the OX40 agonist ivuxolimab. These receptors all come from an adult with an advanced solid tumor such as melanoma, head and neck, liver or kidney cancer.

This rearrangement joins TRBV28 to TRBJ1-1, with 8 bases matching TRBD1. The CDR3 runs to 15 residues. V gave up 5 bases and J gave up 1 base; unmatched junction bases: 6. Germline-derived CDR1 and CDR2 are MDHEN and SYDVKM. As DNA, the CDR3 is TGTGCCAGCAGTCCAGGGGGCGAGGGGAACACTGAAGCTTTCTTT. This codes for CASSPGGEGNTEAFF.

This clone has just a few counts. This chain uses TRBV7-3 with TRBJ2-2; 7 bases match TRBD1. J gave up 2 bases and V 4 bases, and 4 bases lay outside the gene matches. CDR3 size: 15 residues. The germline CDR1 and CDR2 sequences are SGHTA and FQGTGA. In DNA, the CDR3 is TGTGCCAGCAGCTCCCGACAGGGTAACACCGGGGAGCTGTTTTTT. Protein product: CASSSRQGNTGELFF.

This chain joins TRBV19 and TRBJ1-2, with 12 bases that match TRBD1. The CDR3 totals 15 residues. V trimming: 6 bases; J trimming: 8 bases; junction bases outside the gene matches: 10. The germline V gene encodes CDR1 LNHDA and CDR2 SQIVND (reference sequence). CDR3 region: CASSPPGQGARGYTF. The CDR3 nucleotides read TGTGCCAGTAGCCCTCCGGGACAGGGGGCGCGGGGCTACACCTTC.

DNA of the CDR3: TGTGCCAGCAGTTATGCGCAGAGTACCTACGAGCAGTACTTC. Translated: CASSYAQSTYEQYF. The rearrangement uses TRBV6-6 and TRBJ2-7; no definite D call. V lost 3 bases to trimming and J lost 2 bases, with 11 bases between them. The germline CDR1 and CDR2 sequences are MNHNY and SVGAGI (reference sequence). The CDR3 consists of 14 residues.

The chain joins TRBV7-2 to TRBJ1-1; no reliable D call. Germline V gene data show CDR1 as SGHTA and CDR2 as FQGNSA. The CDR3 covers 13 residues. V lost 0 bases, J lost 7 bases, and 9 bases lay in between. CDR3 DNA: TGTGCCAGCAGCTTAGCGAACGGCTTTGAAGCTTTCTTT. Protein sequence: CASSLANGFEAFF.

V and J are TRBV19 and TRBJ2-5; D tentatively reads TRBD1 or TRBD2 (5 bases each). The end of the DNA aligns better with TRBJ2-7, so the J call may be wrong. Germline values: CDR1 LNHDA, CDR2 SQIVND (reference sequence). The CDR3 has 14 amino acids. The DNA of the CDR3 is TGTGCCAGTAGTCGACAGAGGGATATTCCCGAGCAGTACTTC. Its protein product is CASSRQRDIPEQYF.

This clone has just a few counts. The CDR3 protein is CAISESVTPNTEAFF. CDR3 DNA: TGTGCCATCAGTGAGTCGGTGACACCGAACACTGAAGCTTTCTTT. V is TRBV10-3 and J is TRBJ1-1; D call uncertain. Trimming stripped 0 bases from V and 1 base from J, with 9 bases between. The CDR3 covers 15 residues. Germline-derived CDR1 and CDR2 are ENHRY and SYGVKD.

V is TRBV30 and J is TRBJ1-4; D is possibly TRBD1 (5 bases). Germline V gene lookup returns CDR1 GTSNPN and CDR2 SVGIG (reference sequence). The CDR3 runs 14 residues. The V end was cut by 0 bases, the J end by 5 bases, with 10 bases between. The CDR3 spells CAWSVDSLNEKLFF. CDR3 coding DNA: TGTGCCTGGAGTGTAGACAGCCTGAATGAAAAACTGTTTTTT.

The V call is TRBV5-1, the J call TRBJ2-7; tentative D call: TRBD1 (7 bases). In germline, CDR1 is SGHRS, CDR2 YFSETQ. V dropped 4 bases and J dropped 3 bases, with 20 bases sitting between them. The CDR3 is made up of 16 amino acids. The CDR3 nucleotides are TGCGCCAGCAGCCCCGGGGGACAGAATCAGTTCTACGAGCAGTACTTC. Translation: CASSPGGQNQFYEQYF.

V is TRBV7-2 and J is TRBJ1-4; no firm D call. The germline CDR1 and CDR2 sequences are SGHTA and FQGNSA. The V end lost 1 base, the J end lost 3 bases, and 9 bases lay between the germline ends. CDR3 length equals 15 residues. The DNA for the CDR3 is TGTGCCAGCAGCTTAGTGGCCGGACCTAATGAAAAACTGTTTTTT. Translated: CASSLVAGPNEKLFF.

The rearrangement links TRBV12-1 to TRBJ2-7; the DNA was not compared with TRBD1, the D call given in the table. TRBV12-1 is listed as a pseudogene. The CDR3 covers 15 residues. The CDR3 here is CASSFEDRAYHEQYF. In DNA form, the CDR3 reads TGTGCCAGCAGCTTTGAGGACAGGGCCTACCACGAGCAGTACTTC.

This chain connects TRBV7-9 to TRBJ2-7; no clear D gene. This CDR3 is 14 amino acids long. V lost 0 bases and J 0 bases, leaving 6 bases between the germline ends. CDR1 SEHNR and CDR2 FQNEAQ come from the germline V gene (reference sequence). This chain's CDR3 is CASSLAGYSYEQYF. CDR3 bases: TGTGCCAGCAGCTTAGCCGGCTACTCCTACGAGCAGTACTTC.

This chain links TRBV28 with TRBJ1-4; the D is unclear. There are 14 residues in the CDR3. Trimming cost V 8 bases and J 0 bases, with 10 bases left between them. Germline loops: CDR1 MDHEN, CDR2 SYDVKM. Here the CDR3 DNA reads TGTGCCAGCTCAACAAAAGCAACTAATGAAAAACTGTTTTTT. Translation: CASSTKATNEKLFF. Variable domain in full (rest from reference TRBV28 and TRBJ1-4): DVKVTQSSRYLVKRTGEKVFLECVQDMDHENMFWYRQDPGLGLRLIYFSYDVKMKEKGDIPEGYSVSREKKERFSLILESASTNQTSMYLCASSTKATNEKLFFGSGTQLSVL.

This chain joins TRBV5-4 and TRBJ1-4; unclear D gene. There are 16 residues in the CDR3. V was cut by 1 base and J by 3 bases, with 13 bases left in between. Germline CDR1 and CDR2: SGHNT and YYREEE (reference sequence). CDR3 sequence (DNA): TGTGCCAGCAGCTTGAGGGAAGGGTGGCCTAATGAAAAACTGTTTTTT. Translation gives CASSLREGWPNEKLFF.

This chain joins TRBV2 and TRBJ2-4; 10 nucleotides agree with TRBD2. The trim removed 3 bases at V and 3 bases at J, leaving 5 bases unmatched. The CDR3 is 16 residues long. Germline V CDR1 and CDR2: SNHLY, FYNNEI. The CDR3 nucleotides are TGTGCCAGCAGTGACGAAAGCGGGGGGGTCAAAAACATTCAGTACTTC. It is translated as CASSDESGGVKNIQYF.

The chain couples TRBV27 to TRBJ1-4, with 7 bases lining up with TRBD1. CDR1 MNHEY and CDR2 SMNVEV come from the germline V gene (reference sequence). With V trimmed by 4 bases and J by 8 bases, 7 bases remained unmatched. This CDR3 comprises 14 residues. CDR3 region: CASSSGGSFEKLFF. CDR3 bases: TGTGCCAGCAGTTCAGGGGGGTCCTTCGAAAAACTGTTTTTT.

The rearrangement joins TRBV5-1 to TRBJ2-5, with TRBD1 identical over 8 bases. The CDR3 spans 15 residues. The ends lost 0 bases at V and 1 base at J; junction bases unmatched: 2. The germline V gene encodes CDR1 SGHRS and CDR2 YFSETQ. This CDR3 is CASSLGGTGQETQYF. CDR3 in DNA: TGCGCCAGCAGCTTGGGTGGGACAGGCCAAGAGACCCAGTACTTC.